This T cell receptor (beta chain) derives from a study of shared clonotypes between healthy human individuals. Whole-study results and caveats: With few donors, the genetic and exposure-history diversity represented was limited. Some naive CD4 clonotypes, roughly 5%, turned up in common across a handful of donors.

With regard to this clone: Its specificity is not known.

The V end lost 4 bases, the J end lost 4 bases, and 6 bases lay between the germline ends. Germline CDR1 is SGHNT and CDR2 is YYREEE (reference sequence). CDR3 size: 12 residues. TCRdb keeps only in-frame clones here, not all; method: immunoSEQ multiplex PCR. The table has about 2.1 million clones, about 94% seen once; the top ten hold roughly 1.7%. In the naive CD8 group, cells lacked CD45RO and were positively selected for CCR7, so terminally differentiated effector memory CD45RA+ cells were left out. The source material was naive CD8+ T cells from PBMCs. This chain joins TRBV5-4 and TRBJ2-1; D is possibly TRBD1 (6 bases). This receptor was taken from a man aged 18 to 35 in good health. Some clones in this sample may be carry-over from other donors' samples. The CDR3 nucleotides are TGTGCCAGCAGCGGGACATACAATGAGCAGTTCTTC. Translated, it gives CASSGTYNEQFF.